The clone carrying this T cell receptor beta chain was recorded many times. Its matching antigen is unknown. TRB was amplified from about 260-540 ng of blood genomic DNA. TRB rearrangements were amplified by multiplex PCR with BIOMED2 TRB-A/B primers. TCRdb re-called the multiplex PCR reads with MiXCR, one entry per CDR3 protein. The sample records 20,000 to 30,000 distinct CDR3 sequences, roughly 33% being singletons. This entry belongs to a study of T and B cells in COVID-19 patients. Turning to the study itself: Of roughly 22 active-infection patients, 12 were critically ill with mechanical ventilation or extracorporeal membrane oxygenation.

General study points: Early severe-case samples and blood from mildly ill patients during symptoms were in short supply. Clonality of TRB repertoires was high in active COVID-19; recovery brought above-healthy diversity and richness.

Sequencing was done on a sample of blood. This TCR derives from a human donor who had recovered from COVID-19.

CDR3 in DNA: TGTGCCAGCAGTTTTCCGGGACGCTACGAGCAGTACTTC. Amino acids: CASSFPGRYEQYF. This sequence joins TRBV27 and TRBJ2-7; D possibly matches TRBD1 or TRBD2 (5 bases each). V lost 3 bases and J lost 3, with 9 bases in between. The germline V gene has CDR1 MNHEY and CDR2 SMNVEV (reference sequence). The CDR3 sequence is 13 residues long.